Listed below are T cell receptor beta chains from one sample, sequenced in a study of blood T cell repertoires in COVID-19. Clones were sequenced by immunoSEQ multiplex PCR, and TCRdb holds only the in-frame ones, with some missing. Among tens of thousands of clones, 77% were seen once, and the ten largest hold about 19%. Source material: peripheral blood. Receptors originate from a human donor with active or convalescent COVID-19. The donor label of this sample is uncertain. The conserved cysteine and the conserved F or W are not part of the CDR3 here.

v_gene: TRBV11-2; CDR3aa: ASSLAGKPEAF
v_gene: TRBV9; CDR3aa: ASSVSSGRSSYEQY
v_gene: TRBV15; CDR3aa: ATSRGRGPQETQY
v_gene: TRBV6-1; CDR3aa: ASSAGQGRLGYGYT
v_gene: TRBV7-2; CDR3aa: ASSPPRTGPYEQY
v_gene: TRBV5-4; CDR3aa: ASSQARQNNEQF
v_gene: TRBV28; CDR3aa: AGGGQETQY
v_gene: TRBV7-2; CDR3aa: ASSPSRLTDTQY
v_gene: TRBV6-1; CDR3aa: ASSEAREGYT
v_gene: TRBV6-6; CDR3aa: ASSYPSVDEQY
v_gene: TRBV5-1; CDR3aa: ASSPGGGSSREQY
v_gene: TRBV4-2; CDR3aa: ASSETGASGETQY
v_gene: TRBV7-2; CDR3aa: ASSLLAGPSTDTQY
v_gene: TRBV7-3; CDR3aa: ASRTSGATDTQY
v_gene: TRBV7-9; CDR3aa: ASTFGGFPGELF
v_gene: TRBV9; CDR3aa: ATLAPLVYNEQF
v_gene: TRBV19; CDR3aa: ASGLQGPGNTEAF
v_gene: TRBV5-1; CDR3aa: ASSLRTGSNTGELF
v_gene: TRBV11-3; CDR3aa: ASTLRGGVGNTIY
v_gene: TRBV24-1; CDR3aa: ATSDFVGGRYEQY
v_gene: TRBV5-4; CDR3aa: ASSLVASKTYEQY
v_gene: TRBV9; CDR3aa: ASSAGTSGRVYSYEQY
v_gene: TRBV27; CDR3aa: ASSPRAWGVLGNTIY
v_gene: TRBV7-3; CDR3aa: ASSSTSRAETQY
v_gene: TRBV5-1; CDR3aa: ASSSEGGSYNEQF
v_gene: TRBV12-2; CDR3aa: ASRPRVARFSGANVLT
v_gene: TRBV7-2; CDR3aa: ASRTGGSGNTIY
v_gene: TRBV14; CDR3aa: ASSQLGTSGGTDTQY
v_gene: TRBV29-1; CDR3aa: SVESGANVLT
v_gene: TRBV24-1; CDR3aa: ATMPGQGDYEQY
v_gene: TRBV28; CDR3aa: ASSLPRTSGRPDTQY
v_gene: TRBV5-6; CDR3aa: ASSWGLAPYNEQF
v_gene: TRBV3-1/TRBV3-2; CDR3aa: ASSLTSGIRNEQF
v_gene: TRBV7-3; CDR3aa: ASSSGTTNEKLF
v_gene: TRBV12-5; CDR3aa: ASGWSGSSTDTQY